These T cell receptor beta chains were read from a single sample in a study of patients and donors after allogeneic stem cell transplantation. TCRdb analysed the RT-PCR reads with MiXCR anew, one entry per CDR3 protein. The sample has about a million distinct CDR3 sequences, under 20% seen once. The sequenced material came from blood, either unsorted or a sorted T cell fraction (not recorded which). Every receptor here comes from a human donor who was either an allogeneic HSCT recipient or a stem cell or donor lymphocyte infusion donor (not recorded which). It is not recorded whose cells these are; they may come from a transplant donor. The CDR3 runs from the conserved cysteine through the conserved F or W. The order of the fields is clone size, V gene, CDR3 length, J gene, CDR3 protein. The size entry is marked missing in some rows and otherwise reads once, few, many or a size class.

size: -; V: TRBV24-1; length: 16; J: TRBJ2-3; CDR3: CATSDLGHLSTDTQYF
size: -; V: TRBV5-4; length: 16; J: TRBJ2-1; CDR3: CASSIAGGGLVVEQFF
size: -; V: TRBV7-9; length: 16; J: TRBJ1-5; CDR3: CASSLQGAGGNQPQHF
size: -; V: TRBV6-2/TRBV6-3; length: 16; J: TRBJ1-5; CDR3: CASSPSRTGRNQPQHF
size: many; V: TRBV12-3/TRBV12-4; length: 16; J: TRBJ1-1; CDR3: CASSSSGRSMNTEAFF
size: few; V: TRBV24-1; length: 14; J: TRBJ1-2; CDR3: CATSDPGRGNGYTF
size: -; V: TRBV11-2; length: 19; J: TRBJ2-3; CDR3: CASSGTSGGAKPSTDTQYF
size: -; V: TRBV27; length: 15; J: TRBJ2-3; CDR3: CASRTLAHNTDTQYF
size: -; V: TRBV15; length: 16; J: TRBJ2-4; CDR3: CATSRDGGVAKNIQYF
size: many; V: TRBV5-1; length: 15; J: TRBJ2-1; CDR3: CASSLVGDSYNEQFF
size: many; V: TRBV5-1; length: 16; J: TRBJ2-1; CDR3: CASSPQGAGAYNEQFF
size: -; V: TRBV24-1; length: 16; J: TRBJ2-5; CDR3: CATSDFLAGGGETQYF
size: few; V: TRBV6-1; length: 16; J: TRBJ2-1; CDR3: CASIPAGSGGLNEQFF
size: few; V: TRBV30; length: 15; J: TRBJ2-7; CDR3: CAWSSPGQGVYEQYF
size: -; V: TRBV12-3/TRBV12-4; length: 12; J: TRBJ2-7; CDR3: CASRLAGREQYF
size: -; V: TRBV20-1; length: 16; J: TRBJ2-1; CDR3: CSARAGGGLGSDEQFF
size: few; V: TRBV20-1; length: 13; J: TRBJ2-7; CDR3: CSARGARVYEQYF
size: -; V: TRBV3-1; length: 15; J: TRBJ2-1; CDR3: CASSQVQRGYNEQFF
size: -; V: TRBV7-9; length: 15; J: TRBJ2-3; CDR3: CASSPVAGTADTQYF
size: few; V: TRBV7-2; length: 14; J: TRBJ1-3; CDR3: CASSLVASGNTIYF
size: few; V: TRBV5-1; length: 13; J: TRBJ2-1; CDR3: CASSTGRYNEQFF
size: few; V: TRBV20-1; length: 13; J: TRBJ1-2; CDR3: CSARAGGSDGYTF
size: many; V: TRBV5-1; length: 13; J: TRBJ2-3; CDR3: CASRAGAADTQYF
size: -; V: TRBV20-1; length: 13; J: TRBJ2-1; CDR3: CSASRTGGNEQFF
size: -; V: TRBV6-1; length: 14; J: TRBJ1-2; CDR3: CASSVTSGARGYTF
size: few; V: TRBV27; length: 18; J: TRBJ2-3; CDR3: CASSMWTGIPLSTDTQYF
size: many; V: TRBV2; length: 14; J: TRBJ2-1; CDR3: CASSQGLAANEQFF
size: few; V: TRBV5-1; length: 16; J: TRBJ1-3; CDR3: CASSGGQANSGNTIYF
size: -; V: TRBV3-1; length: 14; J: TRBJ2-3; CDR3: CASSQGGRQDTQYF
size: few; V: TRBV11-2; length: 15; J: TRBJ2-1; CDR3: CASSSTSGGAGEQFF
size: few; V: TRBV20-1; length: 15; J: TRBJ2-3; CDR3: CSARGGRAGSDTQYF
size: -; V: TRBV5-5; length: 12; J: TRBJ2-7; CDR3: CASNRWGYEQYF
size: few; V: TRBV19; length: 16; J: TRBJ1-2; CDR3: CASTVLGDRQNYGYTF
size: -; V: TRBV11-2; length: 16; J: TRBJ2-1; CDR3: CASSLEGERVRNEQFF
size: -; V: TRBV2; length: 12; J: TRBJ1-1; CDR3: CASRERRDEAFF
size: few; V: TRBV4-1; length: 17; J: TRBJ1-2; CDR3: CASSQANSHGRNYGYTF
size: -; V: TRBV20-1; length: 16; J: TRBJ2-7; CDR3: CSARTTQGELFNEQYF
size: -; V: TRBV19; length: 13; J: TRBJ2-5; CDR3: CASIKLGEETQYF
size: many; V: TRBV29-1; length: 13; J: TRBJ1-1; CDR3: CSVRGLMNTEAFF
size: few; V: TRBV7-8; length: 15; J: TRBJ2-1; CDR3: CASSQVRDRGNEQFF
size: -; V: TRBV12-3/TRBV12-4; length: 15; J: TRBJ2-5; CDR3: CASSYLAGVGETQYF
size: few; V: TRBV29-1; length: 15; J: TRBJ2-1; CDR3: CSVEPGLASLGEQFF
size: -; V: TRBV24-1; length: 16; J: TRBJ2-3; CDR3: CATSDRKRGWEDTQYF
size: few; V: TRBV4-1; length: 16; J: TRBJ2-7; CDR3: CASSQLTGTGVYEQYF
size: few; V: TRBV7-2; length: 17; J: TRBJ1-6; CDR3: CASSSRQGSSYNSPLHF
size: -; V: TRBV12-5; length: 12; J: TRBJ2-3; CDR3: CASGEGTDTQYF
size: few; V: TRBV14; length: 19; J: TRBJ2-1; CDR3: CASSDRHLPLLSSYNEQFF
size: -; V: TRBV6-2/TRBV6-3; length: 15; J: TRBJ2-3; CDR3: CASSYWATSTDTQYF
size: few; V: TRBV12-3/TRBV12-4; length: 16; J: TRBJ1-4; CDR3: CASSLLGRGPNEKLFF
size: -; V: TRBV4-2; length: 14; J: TRBJ2-7; CDR3: CASSQDGDLREQYF
size: few; V: TRBV29-1; length: 16; J: TRBJ2-3; CDR3: CSVDELAGAYTDTQYF
size: many; V: TRBV5-6; length: 14; J: TRBJ2-1; CDR3: CASSFGTAYNEQFF
size: few; V: TRBV3-1; length: 15; J: TRBJ2-7; CDR3: CASSQRTAEIYEQYF
size: few; V: TRBV20-1; length: 16; J: TRBJ1-5; CDR3: CSVAYLDTLSNQPQHF